One sample yielded the 29 T cell receptor beta chains listed below, sequenced in a study of cytomegalovirus exposure and HLA in healthy donors. This PCR relied on a set of 60 Vbeta primers and 13 Jbeta primers. The repertoire was sequenced with immunoSEQ multiplex PCR; TCRdb's copy has only in-frame clones and lacks some. Seen here are tens of thousands of clones, 76% observed once, and the top ten hold 3% to 4%. Material: PBMCs. The receptors derive from a man between 18 and 29 years old in good health and CMV-seronegative.

The rearrangement uses TRBV6-1 and TRBJ1-3; D unresolved. Germline V gene sequence: CDR1 MNHNS, CDR2 SASEGT. CDR3 length: 11 residues. V lost 4 bases, J lost 7 bases, and 5 bases lay in between. The CDR3 loop reads CASSVENTIYF. In nucleotides, the CDR3 is TGTGCCAGCAGTGTCGAGAACACCATATATTTT.

This clone has just a few counts. The V and J genes are TRBV28 and TRBJ2-4, with D maybe TRBD2 (5 bases). V was clipped by 5 bases and J by 1 base, with 9 bases between them. The CDR3 is 14 amino acids. Germline loops: CDR1 MDHEN, CDR2 SYDVKM. The DNA for the CDR3 is TGTGCCAGCAGTCGCCCGGGGGCCAAAAACATTCAGTACTTC. This gives the protein CASSRPGAKNIQYF.

The genes are TRBV20-1 and TRBJ2-3; no clear D gene. Trimming removed 6 bases at V and 6 bases at J, with 10 bases between. Per germline, CDR1 DFQATT and CDR2 SNEGSKA (reference sequence). The CDR3 is made up of 11 amino acids. Here the CDR3 reads CSARPHDTQYF. CDR3 coding DNA: TGCAGTGCCAGGCCCCATGATACGCAGTATTTT.

The J gene is TRBJ2-1, the V gene TRBV28, with D possibly TRBD1 on 6 matching bases. The germline V gene has CDR1 MDHEN and CDR2 SYDVKM. The CDR3 consists of 14 residues. The germline V and J ends were trimmed by 6 bases and 8 bases, with 17 bases remaining between them. The CDR3 spells CASRPRAGVHEQFF. CDR3 nucleotides: TGTGCCAGCAGACCCCGGGCAGGGGTCCATGAGCAGTTCTTC.

This clone was seen a single time. The V call is TRBV5-1, the J call TRBJ2-3; TRBD1 agrees at 7 bases. Trimming took 4 bases from V and 6 from J; bases not matched to a gene: 11. This CDR3 comprises 15 residues. Germline lookup yields CDR1 SGHRS and CDR2 YFSETQ. The CDR3 nucleotides read TGCGCCAGCAGCAAATCCAGGGGGTCTGGGGATACGCAGTATTTT. It yields the protein CASSKSRGSGDTQYF.

This clone has only a few counts. The chain joins TRBV19 to TRBJ2-1, with D possibly TRBD2 on 6 matching bases. This CDR3 has 13 residues. V was clipped by 3 bases and J by 4 bases, with 7 bases between them. Germline V gene data show CDR1 as LNHDA and CDR2 as SQIVND (reference sequence). The CDR3 DNA reads TGTGCCAGTAGTATCGGGGGTTACAATGAGCAGTTCTTC. It translates to CASSIGGYNEQFF.

V gene TRBV21-1 combines with J gene TRBJ2-3; the DNA was not compared with TRBD2, the D call given in the table. TRBV21-1 is deemed a pseudogene. CDR3 length: 19 residues. In nucleotides, the CDR3 is TGTGCCAGCAGCTCGCCCCCCACAAGGCTCCCTCGGGGCACAGATACGCAGTATTTT. Encoded protein: CASSSPPTRLPRGTDTQYF.

V and J are TRBV5-4 and TRBJ1-1; D remains unclear. CDR3 size: 13 residues. CDR1 is SGHNT and CDR2 is YYREEE in the germline V gene (reference sequence). The ends were cut back, 0 bases at V and 6 bases at J, with 9 bases in the middle. The DNA for the CDR3 is TGTGCCAGCAGCTTGGTCCAGAATGCTGAAGCTTTCTTT. The encoded protein is CASSLVQNAEAFF.

To note about this clone: Different DNA sequences within this sample yield the same CDR3. The rearrangement links TRBV5-1 to TRBJ2-5; D ambiguous. From germline, CDR1 is SGHRS and CDR2 YFSETQ. The CDR3 contains 12 residues. V gave up 0 bases and J gave up 5 bases, with 5 bases separating them. The CDR3 bases are TGCGCCAGCAGCTTGGCTATGGAGACCCAGTACTTC. Translated, it gives CASSLAMETQYF.

This chain uses TRBV7-3 with TRBJ1-4; D ambiguous. The V end lost 6 bases, the J end lost 6 bases, and 5 bases lay between the germline ends. This CDR3 is built from 11 residues. Germline CDR1 is SGHTA and CDR2 is FQGTGA. The CDR3 coding sequence is TGTGCCAGCAGGAGGTATGAAAAACTGTTTTTT. It yields the protein CASRRYEKLFF.

The chain carries TRBV27 and TRBJ2-5; D not resolved. The end of the DNA aligns better with TRBJ2-7, so the J call may be wrong. CDR1 and CDR2 from the germline V gene are MNHEY and SMNVEV (reference sequence). The CDR3 runs to 11 residues. This CDR3 reads CASTHRYEQYF. The CDR3 DNA follows: TGTGCCAGCACTCATCGCTACGAGCAGTACTTC.

The rearrangement joins TRBV21-1 to TRBJ2-7; the table calls TRBD2, which could not be checked here. TRBV21-1 is a pseudogene. CDR3 size: 9 residues. CDR3 nucleotides: TGTGCCAGCAGCACCCGCAACTACGTC. Translating it yields CASSTRNYV.

V usage is TRBV6-1 and J usage is TRBJ2-3; 10 bases line up with TRBD2. The CDR3 is made up of 15 amino acids. J lost 6 bases, V lost 2 bases, and 5 bases had no gene match. Germline CDR1 and CDR2: MNHNS and SASEGT. The CDR3 reads CASSELAGVTDTQYF. For the CDR3, the DNA is TGTGCCAGCAGTGAACTAGCGGGGGTAACTGATACGCAGTATTTT.

The rearrangement uses TRBV7-3 and TRBJ2-3, with a tentative D call TRBD1 (6 bases). Trimming took off 3 bases at V and 3 bases at J, with 13 bases between the two ends. The CDR3 loop spans 15 amino acids. CDR1 and CDR2 from the germline V gene are SGHTA and FQGTGA. The CDR3 region has the DNA TGTGCCAGCAGCTTTGGCAGGGGTGGTACAGATACGCAGTATTTT. Its protein is CASSFGRGGTDTQYF.

This clone appeared a few times. The CDR3 nucleotides read TGTGCCAGCTCACTGGGTCGGCCGAGGGACACCGGGGAGCTGTTTTTT. Encoded protein: CASSLGRPRDTGELFF. The V gene is TRBV18, the J gene TRBJ2-2; D might be TRBD2 (5 bases). The germline V and J ends were trimmed by 4 bases and 3 bases, with 15 bases remaining between them. Germline values: CDR1 KGHSH, CDR2 LQKENI. The CDR3 is 16 amino acids.

The chain employs TRBV10-2 and TRBJ2-7; 8 nucleotides align to TRBD2. The CDR3 totals 15 residues. V lost 6 bases and J lost 0; bases outside the gene matches: 7. Germline lookup yields CDR1 WSHSY and CDR2 SAAADI. This chain's CDR3 is CASRELAASSYEQYF. Here the CDR3 DNA reads TGCGCCAGCAGGGAACTAGCGGCGAGCTCCTACGAGCAGTACTTC.

The chain employs TRBV2 and TRBJ2-3, with TRBD2 as a possible D gene (6 bases). Germline V gene lookup returns CDR1 SNHLY and CDR2 FYNNEI. Trimming left V 8 bases short and J 5 bases short, with 17 bases between. CDR3 length equals 14 residues. Here the CDR3 reads CASGEVGVLDTQYF. CDR3 DNA sequence: TGTGCCAGCGGGGAGGTGGGGGTTTTAGATACGCAGTATTTT.

This sequence joins TRBV7-2 and TRBJ2-3; D remains ambiguous. Trimming removed 0 bases at V and 6 bases at J, with 13 bases between. Germline V gene data show CDR1 as SGHTA and CDR2 as FQGNSA. This CDR3 has 15 amino acids. CDR3 DNA: TGTGCCAGCAGCTTAGCCCCAATTGTCGGGGATACGCAGTATTTT. It is translated as CASSLAPIVGDTQYF. The full variable domain, with the rest looked up from reference TRBV7-2 and TRBJ2-3, is GAGVSQSPSNKVTEKGKDVELRCDPISGHTALYWYRQSLGQGLEFLIYFQGNSAPDKSGLPSDRFSAERTGGSVSTLTIQRTQQEDSAVYLCASSLAPIVGDTQYFGPGTRLTVL.

V usage is TRBV5-1 and J usage is TRBJ2-5, with 12 bases identical to TRBD1. The J call may not be correct, given that the DNA end is closer to TRBJ2-7. CDR3 length equals 19 residues. Germline CDR1 is SGHRS and CDR2 is YFSETQ. The CDR3 DNA is TGCGCCAGCAGCCCGCGGGGACAGGGGGCGGTACTTCTTCCCTACGAGCAGTACTTC. Translation: CASSPRGQGAVLLPYEQYF.

The chain recombines TRBV4-1 with TRBJ1-2, with D uncertain. Germline V lookup: CDR1 MGHRA, CDR2 YSYEKL. This CDR3 has 14 amino acids. Trimming took off 0 bases at V and 8 bases at J, with 13 bases between the two ends. CDR3: CASSQEGSRGGYTF. The CDR3 bases are TGCGCCAGCAGCCAAGAAGGATCACGAGGGGGCTACACCTTC.

V gene TRBV9 combines with J gene TRBJ2-1; 8 nucleotides line up with TRBD2. CDR1 and CDR2 from the germline V gene are SGDLS and YYNGEE. Losses at the gene ends were 4 bases for V and 6 bases for J; bases not matched to a gene: 15. CDR3 length: 17 residues. The CDR3 here is CASSPDGKRAGGNEQFF. The CDR3 nucleotides read TGTGCCAGCAGCCCCGACGGTAAGCGGGCGGGGGGCAATGAGCAGTTCTTC.

This chain links TRBV28 with TRBJ1-2; 8 bases align to TRBD1. This CDR3 is built from 17 residues. With 1 base clipped from V and 1 base from J, the junction kept 8 bases outside the gene matches. Germline CDR1 MDHEN, CDR2 SYDVKM. This chain's CDR3 is CASSLLGTGLFNYGYTF. In DNA, the CDR3 is TGTGCCAGCAGTTTATTGGGGACAGGTCTTTTTAACTATGGCTACACCTTC.

The chain is built from TRBV5-1 and TRBJ2-5; 7 bases agree with TRBD1. Germline-derived CDR1 and CDR2 are SGHRS and YFSETQ. This CDR3 spans 14 amino acids. Losses at the gene ends were 8 bases for V and 1 base for J; bases not matched to a gene: 8. The CDR3 region has the DNA TGCGCCAGTCGTGTATCAGGGGGCCAAGAGACCCAGTACTTC. Protein product: CASRVSGGQETQYF.

This chain uses TRBV4-3 with TRBJ2-7, with unresolved D. The CDR3 length is 16 residues. CDR1 is LGHNA, CDR2 YSLEER, per germline. Trimming left V 8 bases short and J 2 bases short, with 22 bases between. CDR3 sequence: CASRRLQALRTYEQYV. CDR3 sequence (DNA): TGCGCCAGCCGTAGATTGCAGGCGCTCCGTACCTACGAGCAGTACGTC.

The chain links TRBV5-4 to TRBJ2-1, with D possibly being TRBD2 (5 bases). Germline CDR1 and CDR2: SGHNT and YYREEE (reference sequence). Trimming shortened V by 1 base and J by 5 bases, and 7 bases separated the two germline ends. There are 13 residues in the CDR3. The CDR3 DNA reads TGTGCCAGCAGCTTGCCGGGGAACAATGAGCAGTTCTTC. This codes for CASSLPGNNEQFF.

This rearrangement joins TRBV4-2 to TRBJ2-1, with TRBD2 identical over 12 bases. Germline V gene data show CDR1 as LGHNA and CDR2 as YNFKEQ. The ends lost 4 bases at V and 4 bases at J; junction bases unmatched: 8. The CDR3 runs to 17 residues. The CDR3 DNA reads as TGTGCCAGCAGCCTATACCCTAGCGGGGGGGCGTACAATGAGCAGTTCTTC. It codes for CASSLYPSGGAYNEQFF.

This chain links TRBV6-5 with TRBJ1-2, with 7 bases fitting TRBD1. Germline CDR1 and CDR2: MNHEY and SVGAGI. The CDR3 has 15 amino acids. Trimming removed 2 bases from V and 3 bases from J; junction bases left unmatched: 6. In DNA form, the CDR3 reads TGTGCCAGCAGTTACAATCCAGACAGGGACTATGGCTACACCTTC. Its protein is CASSYNPDRDYGYTF.

J is TRBJ1-1 and V is TRBV9; D perhaps matches TRBD1 (6 bases). The CDR3 covers 14 residues. The V gene lost 0 bases and the J gene lost 6 bases, with 12 bases spanning the gap. Germline CDR1 is SGDLS and CDR2 is YYNGEE. The CDR3, as DNA: TGTGCCAGCAGCGTAGAACCAGCAGGGGCTGAAGCTTTCTTT. Amino acid sequence: CASSVEPAGAEAFF.

The gene calls are TRBV7-6 and TRBJ2-2; D call uncertain. V lost 1 base, J lost 3 bases, and 12 bases lay in between. From germline, CDR1 is SGHVS and CDR2 FNYEAQ. CDR3 length: 16 amino acids. The CDR3 is CASSLGAQLYTGELFF. As DNA, the CDR3 is TGTGCCAGCAGCTTAGGGGCACAATTATACACCGGGGAGCTGTTTTTT.